Listed here are 30 T cell receptor beta chains from one sample, sequenced in a study of blood T cell repertoires in COVID-19. Repertoires were generated with immunoSEQ multiplex PCR, while TCRdb's copy carries only in-frame clones and drops some. The sample contains under 250,000 clones, more than 70% of which appear only once. The source material was peripheral blood. All receptors derive from a woman aged 45-60 years with acute or convalescent COVID-19.

This chain uses TRBV10-1 with TRBJ2-1; 7 bases line up with TRBD2. Trimming at V came to 3 bases and at J to 8 bases, leaving 4 bases not matched to a gene. Germline assignment: CDR1 WNHNN and CDR2 SYGVQD (reference sequence). The CDR3 contains 13 residues. This CDR3 reads CASSDEAGDEQFF. The DNA of the CDR3 is TGCGCCAGCAGTGACGAGGCGGGAGATGAGCAGTTCTTC.

This clone was seen a handful of times. The chain links TRBV27 to TRBJ1-6; 11 bases line up with TRBD1. With 5 bases clipped from V and 7 bases from J, the junction kept 7 bases outside the gene matches. Germline-derived CDR1 and CDR2 are MNHEY and SMNVEV (reference sequence). This CDR3 has 16 amino acids. CDR3: CASSDTGTGGNSPLHF. In DNA form, the CDR3 reads TGTGCCAGCAGTGACACCGGGACAGGGGGGAATTCACCCCTCCACTTT.

V gene TRBV23-1 combines with J gene TRBJ1-5, with 8 nucleotides matching TRBD1. TRBV23-1 is an ORF, with its function uncertain. The J segment lost 6 bases and the V segment lost 4 bases, leaving 8 bases of the junction unmatched. The CDR3 is 15 residues long. CDR3 sequence reads: CASSPPGQGSQPQHF. For the CDR3, the DNA is TGCGCCAGCAGTCCTCCCGGACAGGGCAGTCAGCCCCAGCATTTT.

This chain links TRBV4-1 with TRBJ2-2, with D uncertain. The CDR3 contains 16 residues. V lost 4 bases and J lost 0, with 12 bases in between. From germline, CDR1 is MGHRA and CDR2 YSYEKL. The CDR3, as DNA: TGCGCCAGCAGCCCCCTCCACCGGTCGAACACCGGGGAGCTGTTTTTT. Its protein is CASSPLHRSNTGELFF.

As DNA, the CDR3 is TGTGCCAGCAGCCAAAGATCGACGACAGACCCTTACAATGAGCAGTTCTTC. This codes for CASSQRSTTDPYNEQFF. The rearrangement joins TRBV3-1 (or the pseudogene TRBV3-2) to TRBJ2-1; D is possibly TRBD1 (5 bases). Germline CDR1 is LGHDT and CDR2 is YNNKEL (reference sequence). The CDR3 consists of 17 residues. V lost 2 bases and J lost 4, with 18 bases in between.

The CDR3 is CAWSGRSTDTQYF. The CDR3 nucleotides are TGTGCCTGGAGCGGGAGGAGCACAGATACGCAGTATTTT. The chain joins TRBV30 to TRBJ2-3; 7 nucleotides align to TRBD2. The CDR3 runs to 13 residues. Germline CDR1 GTSNPN, CDR2 SVGIG (reference sequence). V trimming: 3 bases; J trimming: 0 bases; junction bases outside the gene matches: 0.

The chain joins TRBV25-1 to TRBJ2-7; D may be TRBD2 (6 bases). V was shortened by 5 bases and J by 2 bases, with 19 bases between the two germline ends. This CDR3 has 16 residues. CDR1 is MGHDK, CDR2 SYGVNS, per germline. For the CDR3, the DNA is TGTGCCAGCAGTCCCTCTGGGGACTGGGCCCCCTACGAGCAGTACTTC. Translation gives CASSPSGDWAPYEQYF.

The chain carries TRBV5-6 and TRBJ1-1; a weak D match, TRBD1 (5 bases). This CDR3 spans 17 amino acids. Germline CDR1 is SGHDT and CDR2 is YYEEEE. Trimming stripped 1 base from V and 5 bases from J, with 21 bases between. The CDR3 region is CASSLISGPGRRTEAFF. The DNA for the CDR3 is TGTGCCAGCAGCTTGATTTCTGGCCCAGGGAGGAGGACTGAAGCTTTCTTT.

This chain links TRBV29-1 with TRBJ1-1; TRBD1 aligns across 10 bases. This CDR3 region has 13 residues. Germline values: CDR1 SQVTM, CDR2 ANQGSEA. The V and J ends lost 5 bases and 6 bases, in that order; junction bases with no gene match: 6. Written as DNA, the CDR3 is TGCAGCGTTACAGGACAGGGGGGCGCTGAAGCTTTCTTT. Its translation is CSVTGQGGAEAFF.

The V and J genes are TRBV14 and TRBJ2-7; 7 bases agree with TRBD1. This CDR3 is 15 amino acids long. Per germline, CDR1 SGHDN and CDR2 FVKESK. V lost 6 bases to trimming and J lost 3 bases; unmatched junction nucleotides: 11. CDR3 sequence: CASSLGQALYYEQYF. The DNA for the CDR3 is TGTGCCAGCAGTCTAGGACAGGCCCTCTACTACGAGCAGTACTTC.

The chain joins TRBV3-1 (or the pseudogene TRBV3-2) to TRBJ2-7; 11 bases align to TRBD1. Germline V gene data show CDR1 as LGHDT and CDR2 as YNNKEL (reference sequence). The CDR3 totals 19 residues. V was pared by 1 base and J by 5 bases, with 16 bases of the junction left unmatched. The CDR3 coding sequence is TGTGCCAGCAGCCAAGGAGGGGTATTCATGGACAGGGGGCTCAACGAGCAGTACTTC. Translated: CASSQGGVFMDRGLNEQYF.

This chain links TRBV6-6 with TRBJ2-1; 15 bases agree with TRBD2. The ends lost 5 bases at V and 1 base at J; junction bases unmatched: 6. The CDR3 has 18 amino acids. Germline assignment: CDR1 MNHNY and CDR2 SVGAGI (reference sequence). Written as DNA, the CDR3 is TGTGCCAGCAGTCGGACTAGCGGGAGGGTCGGTTCCTACAATGAGCAGTTCTTC. This encodes CASSRTSGRVGSYNEQFF.

This clone has just a few counts. V gene TRBV27 combines with J gene TRBJ2-3; no clear D gene. The CDR3 covers 14 residues. The V end was cut by 5 bases, the J end by 0 bases, with 9 bases between. Germline V gives CDR1 MNHEY, CDR2 SMNVEV (reference sequence). The CDR3 here is CASSSSRSTDTQYF. The CDR3 DNA reads TGTGCCAGCAGTAGCTCCCGTAGCACAGATACGCAGTATTTT.

V and J are TRBV11-2 and TRBJ2-7, with a possible D match to TRBD2 (6 bases). The CDR3 covers 13 residues. The ends were cut back, 1 base at V and 6 bases at J, with 10 bases in the middle. CDR1 is SGHAT, CDR2 FQNNGV, per germline. The DNA for the CDR3 is TGTGCCAGCAGCTTAGGGCTGGGAGGCGAGCAGTACTTC. Its translation is CASSLGLGGEQYF.

The V gene is TRBV5-4, the J gene TRBJ2-5; TRBD1 matches at 10 bases. Looked up from germline, CDR1 is SGHNT and CDR2 is YYREEE (reference sequence). The trim removed 2 bases at V and 5 bases at J, leaving 6 bases unmatched. CDR3 length: 15 amino acids. DNA of the CDR3: TGTGCCAGCAGCTTCCCGGGACAGGGGACCGAGACCCAGTACTTC. Encoded protein: CASSFPGQGTETQYF.

This chain connects TRBV5-5 to TRBJ1-2; 10 positions agree with TRBD1. Germline CDR1 is SGHKS and CDR2 is YYEKEE (reference sequence). The CDR3 contains 17 residues. J gave up 4 bases and V 1 base, and 10 bases lay outside the gene matches. This CDR3 is CASSLLTGGFPLYGYTF. The CDR3 DNA follows: TGTGCCAGCAGCTTGTTGACAGGGGGCTTTCCTCTCTATGGCTACACCTTC.

This clone was seen only once. The J gene is TRBJ2-7, the V gene TRBV30; 7 bases map to TRBD2. Germline-derived CDR1 and CDR2 are GTSNPN and SVGIG (reference sequence). V lost 1 base to trimming and J lost 5 bases; unmatched junction nucleotides: 5. This CDR3 comprises 13 residues. CDR3 nucleotide sequence: TGTGCCTGGAGTGGAGGAGCGGGACACGAGCAGTACTTC. Protein product: CAWSGGAGHEQYF.

The chain joins TRBV21-1 to TRBJ2-7; the table gives TRBD2 as D, unverified against the DNA. TRBV21-1 is tagged as a pseudogene. The CDR3 has 16 amino acids. CDR3 in amino acids: CASSKVGGVSSNEQYF. The CDR3, as DNA: TGTGCCAGCAGCAAAGTAGGAGGAGTCTCATCAAACGAGCAGTACTTC.

The table lists this clone with a count of one. J is TRBJ2-5 and V is TRBV2; a weak D match, TRBD1 (5 bases). The CDR3 consists of 14 residues. The germline V gene encodes CDR1 SNHLY and CDR2 FYNNEI. V lost 2 bases, J lost 7 bases, and 14 bases lay in between. The CDR3 DNA sequence: TGTGCCAGCAGTGAATGGGGCCAGACCGCGACCCAGTACTTC. Amino acid sequence: CASSEWGQTATQYF. Variable domain in full (rest from reference TRBV2 and TRBJ2-5): EPEVTQTPSHQVTQMGQEVILRCVPISNHLYFYWYRQILGQKVEFLVSFYNNEISEKSEIFDDQFSVERPDGSNFTLKIRSTKLEDSAMYFCASSEWGQTATQYFGPGTRLLVL.

CDR3 nucleotide sequence: TGTGCCAGCAGCTTGTACAGTTACGAGCAGTACTTC. This translates into CASSLYSYEQYF. The chain uses TRBV5-8 and TRBJ2-7; D gene unclear. Germline V gives CDR1 SGHTS, CDR2 YDEGEE. Deletions cut 1 base from V and 4 bases from J, with 6 bases between. The CDR3 length is 12 residues.

The chain links TRBV2 to TRBJ2-1; 7 bases are shared with TRBD2. J lost 8 bases, V lost 6 bases, and 13 bases had no gene match. Germline CDR1 and CDR2: SNHLY and FYNNEI. This CDR3 comprises 15 residues. DNA of the CDR3: TGTGCCAGCAGCTACGGACTAGATGTGGCTCATGAGCAGTTCTTC. It translates to CASSYGLDVAHEQFF.

V usage is TRBV15 and J usage is TRBJ2-1, with a tentative D call TRBD2 (6 bases). This CDR3 is 15 amino acids long. The V gene lost 3 bases and the J gene lost 2 bases, with 11 bases spanning the gap. Germline assignment: CDR1 LNHNV and CDR2 YYDKDF (reference sequence). Here the CDR3 DNA reads TGTGCCACCAGCAGCCTCGGGACTCCCTACAATGAGCAGTTCTTC. Translating it yields CATSSLGTPYNEQFF.

This clone was recorded a few times. The chain has TRBV28 and TRBJ2-6; D not certain. The CDR3 length is 16 residues. Trimming removed 5 bases from V and 0 bases from J, with 11 bases in between. In germline, CDR1 is MDHEN, CDR2 SYDVKM. This chain's CDR3 is CASSTRWPSGANVLTF. CDR3 DNA: TGTGCCAGCAGTACCCGTTGGCCCTCTGGGGCCAACGTCCTGACTTTC.

This clone was counted a few times. V usage is TRBV27 and J usage is TRBJ2-7; TRBD2 agrees at 12 bases. J was trimmed by 5 bases and V by 6 bases; bases with no gene match: 5. From germline, CDR1 is MNHEY and CDR2 SMNVEV (reference sequence). This CDR3 is 14 amino acids long. The CDR3 sequence: CASRLLAGGHEQYF. For the CDR3, the DNA is TGTGCCAGCAGGCTACTAGCGGGAGGCCACGAGCAGTACTTC.

This clone was seen at least ten times. The J gene is TRBJ2-1, the V gene TRBV7-3; D not certain. The length of the CDR3 is 13 residues. V shed 0 bases and J shed 3 bases, with 3 bases lying between them. Germline V gives CDR1 SGHTA, CDR2 FQGTGA. The CDR3 is CASSLTGYNEQFF. The CDR3 nucleotides are TGTGCCAGCAGCTTAACCGGCTACAATGAGCAGTTCTTC.

The chain combines TRBV16 with TRBJ2-1; TRBD2 is a possible D gene (6 bases). Trimming pared 0 bases from V and 0 bases from J, leaving 12 bases between. The germline V gene has CDR1 KGHSY and CDR2 FQNENV. The CDR3 runs to 17 residues. CDR3 in DNA: TGTGCCAGCAGCCAATCGCTAGCGCCTTCCTCCTACAATGAGCAGTTCTTC. This translates into CASSQSLAPSSYNEQFF. Full variable domain (remainder filled in from reference TRBV16 and TRBJ2-1): GEEVAQTPKHLVRGEGQKAKLYCAPIKGHSYVFWYQQVLKNEFKFLISFQNENVFDETGMPKERFSAKCLPNSPCSLEIQATKLEDSAVYFCASSQSLAPSSYNEQFFGPGTRLTVL.

The chain uses TRBV5-1 and TRBJ2-3; 11 bases agree with TRBD1. The CDR3 is made up of 17 amino acids. Germline CDR1 and CDR2: SGHRS and YFSETQ. V shed 2 bases and J 3 bases; nucleotides not matched to a gene: 8. CDR3 sequence: CASSFGQGAGTTDTQYF. The CDR3, as DNA: TGCGCCAGCAGCTTTGGACAGGGGGCCGGTACTACAGATACGCAGTATTTT.

The V call is TRBV15, the J call TRBJ2-7, with 9 bases lining up with TRBD1. Germline CDR1 reads LNHNV; CDR2 reads YYDKDF (reference sequence). CDR3 length: 14 amino acids. The J segment lost 4 bases and the V segment lost 4 bases, leaving 5 bases of the junction unmatched. DNA of the CDR3: TGTGCCACCAGCACCGGGACAGGGTTGTACGAGCAGTACTTC. Translated, it gives CATSTGTGLYEQYF.

The rearrangement links TRBV11-2 to TRBJ2-5; 12 nucleotides align to TRBD1. This CDR3 has 15 residues. The trim removed 8 bases at V and 2 bases at J, leaving 6 bases unmatched. Germline V gives CDR1 SGHAT, CDR2 FQNNGV. In nucleotides, the CDR3 is TGTGCCAGCGGATTGGGACAGGGGGCACAAGAGACCCAGTACTTC. It yields the protein CASGLGQGAQETQYF.

The genes are TRBV3-1 (or the pseudogene TRBV3-2) and TRBJ2-2, with TRBD2 identical over 9 bases. V was pared by 0 bases and J by 6 bases, with 2 bases of the junction left unmatched. The CDR3 runs 15 residues. Germline V lookup: CDR1 LGHDT, CDR2 YNNKEL (reference sequence). For the CDR3, the DNA is TGTGCCAGCAGCCAAGATAGGACTAGCGCCGGGGAGCTGTTTTTT. Translating it yields CASSQDRTSAGELFF.